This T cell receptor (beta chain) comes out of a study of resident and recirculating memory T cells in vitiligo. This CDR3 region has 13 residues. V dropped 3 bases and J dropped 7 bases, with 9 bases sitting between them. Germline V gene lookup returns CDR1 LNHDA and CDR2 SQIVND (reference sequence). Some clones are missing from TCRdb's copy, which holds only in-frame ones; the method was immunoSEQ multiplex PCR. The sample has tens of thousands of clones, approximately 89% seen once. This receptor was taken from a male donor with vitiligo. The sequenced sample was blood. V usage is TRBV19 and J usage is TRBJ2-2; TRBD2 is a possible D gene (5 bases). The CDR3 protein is CASSMSAGGELFF. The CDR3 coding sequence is TGTGCCAGTAGTATGTCGGCGGGCGGGGAGCTGTTTTTT.